This T cell receptor (beta chain) was profiled in a study of STAT5B mutations in CD4+ large granular lymphocyte leukemia. Findings and caveats of the study: About 24% of private leukemic clonotypes occurred rarely in other patients' non-leukemic repertoires.

CDR1 is SGHNT, CDR2 YENEEA, per germline. There are 16 residues in the CDR3. V lost 1 base and J lost 6; bases outside the gene matches: 8. This clone was detected once. Antigen: not known. Sequenced by immunoSEQ multiplex PCR; TCRdb stores in-frame clones only, minus some. This table holds more than 30,000 clones, 88% found once. V usage is TRBV11-3 and J usage is TRBJ1-1, with 10 bases identical to TRBD1. The clonotype was recovered from a human donor in good health. Sequencing input: CD4+ T cells from blood buffy coats. The CDR3 region has the DNA TGTGCCAGCAGCTTAGCCCAGACAGGGGGCAGGGCTGAAGCTTTCTTT. The encoded protein is CASSLAQTGGRAEAFF.